This TCR beta chain emerged from a study of T-cell memory formation after mild COVID-19. Study in general: Among the donors, TCR clusters were largely specific to each donor. Study results and caveats: Contracting CD4+ clones sat mainly in CM and EM; CD8+ in EMRA.

Comment on this clonotype: Its antigen remains unidentified.

From the 5' RACE reads, TCRdb called clonotypes with MiXCR, one entry per CDR3 protein. The sample lists hundreds of thousands of distinct CDR3 sequences; around a quarter were seen once. This CDR3 contains 16 residues. V gave up 0 bases and J gave up 3 bases; unmatched junction bases: 5. CDR1 DFQATT and CDR2 SNEGSKA come from the germline V gene (reference sequence). The sequenced sample was PBMCs or a T cell subset sorted from them (not recorded which). This receptor was obtained from an adult woman who had mild COVID-19 (a few samples of this study predate the infection). Cell type and time point are not known. This chain joins TRBV20-1 and TRBJ2-4, with 10 nucleotides matching TRBD2. CDR3 sequence (DNA): TGCAGTGCTAGAGAGCCCGGGACTAGCGTCAAAAACATTCAGTACTTC. It yields the protein CSAREPGTSVKNIQYF.